The TCR beta chain described here comes from a study of response to subunit inactivated influenza vaccine. TCRdb used MiXCR to reprocess the RT-PCR reads, holding one entry per CDR3 protein. The data show 450,000 to 550,000 distinct CDR3 sequences, with around 25% seen just once and 1.9% held by the top ten. Germline trimming cut 5 bases from V and 5 bases from J; bases unmatched to any gene: 6. Germline lookup yields CDR1 SGHRS and CDR2 YFSETQ. This CDR3 contains 15 residues. Study findings and constraints: Each seasonal flu vaccination may recruit only limited new T cells, authors suggested.

This clonotype was counted a single time. Its matching antigen is unknown. The clonotype comes from a middle-aged man who received an inactivated influenza vaccine. The V call is TRBV5-1, the J call TRBJ2-3; 12 positions agree with TRBD2. This specimen consisted of CD4+ T cells sorted from PBMCs, obtained less than 6 days after vaccination. The CDR3 reads CASRTSGSRGDTQYF. DNA for the CDR3: TGCGCCAGCAGGACTAGCGGGAGTCGTGGAGATACGCAGTATTTT.